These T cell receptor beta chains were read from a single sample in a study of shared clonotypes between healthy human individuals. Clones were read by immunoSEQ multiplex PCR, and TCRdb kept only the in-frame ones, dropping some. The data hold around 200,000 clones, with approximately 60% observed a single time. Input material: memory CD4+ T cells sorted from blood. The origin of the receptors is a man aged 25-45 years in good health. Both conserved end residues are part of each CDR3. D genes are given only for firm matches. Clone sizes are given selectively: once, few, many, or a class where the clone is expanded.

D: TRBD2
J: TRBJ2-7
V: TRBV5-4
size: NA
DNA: TGTGCCAGCAGCGAGGGGACTAGCTTCGAGCAGTACTTC
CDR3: CASSEGTSFEQYF

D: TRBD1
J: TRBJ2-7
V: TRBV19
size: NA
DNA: TGTGCCAGTAGTATAGATCGGACCAGGGGGAATTTGTACTTC
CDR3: CASSIDRTRGNLYF

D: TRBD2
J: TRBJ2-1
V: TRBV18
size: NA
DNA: TGTGCCAGCTATCGCGAACTAGCGGGAGGTAGGGATGAGCAGTTCTTC
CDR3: CASYRELAGGRDEQFF

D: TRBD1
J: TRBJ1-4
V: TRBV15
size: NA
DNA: TGTGCCACCAGCTTTTCTCGGGACAGTGCAACTAATGAAAAACTGTTTTTT
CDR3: CATSFSRDSATNEKLFF

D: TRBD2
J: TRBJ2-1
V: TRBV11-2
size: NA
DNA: TGTGCCAGCAGAACATGGGGACTAGCGGACAATGAGCAGTTCTTC
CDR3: CASRTWGLADNEQFF

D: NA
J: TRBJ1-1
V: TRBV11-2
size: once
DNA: TGTGCCAGCAGCATCGGTTCTCGAAACACTGAAGCTTTCTTT
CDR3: CASSIGSRNTEAFF

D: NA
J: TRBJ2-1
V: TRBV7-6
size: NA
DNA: TGTGCCAGCAGCTTAGGTAATCCAACCTACAATGAGCAGTTCTTC
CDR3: CASSLGNPTYNEQFF

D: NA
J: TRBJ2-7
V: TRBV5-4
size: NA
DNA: TGTGCCAGCAGCTCGGGGACACTTTCTAGCTCCTACGAGCAGTACTTC
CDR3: CASSSGTLSSSYEQYF

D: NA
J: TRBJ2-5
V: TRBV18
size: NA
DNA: TGTGCCAGCTCACCACAGGGAAGGGAGACCCAGTACTTC
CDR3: CASSPQGRETQYF

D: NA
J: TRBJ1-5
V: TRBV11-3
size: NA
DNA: TGTGCCAGCAGCCCCGGTTCACGCAATCAGCCCCAGCATTTT
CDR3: CASSPGSRNQPQHF

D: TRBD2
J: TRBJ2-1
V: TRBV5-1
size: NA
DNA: TGCGCCAGCAGCCCCGAGCTAGCGGGAGCCCATGAGCAGTTCTTC
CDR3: CASSPELAGAHEQFF

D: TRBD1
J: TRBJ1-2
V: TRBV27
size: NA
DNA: TGTGCCAGCGCCCCACGGGACAGGGACTATGGCTACACCTTC
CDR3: CASAPRDRDYGYTF

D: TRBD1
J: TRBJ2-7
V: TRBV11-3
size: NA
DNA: TGTGCCAGCAGCCCAACCGGGACAGGGAGGTTCGAGCAGTACTTC
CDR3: CASSPTGTGRFEQYF

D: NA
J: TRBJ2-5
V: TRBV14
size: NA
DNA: TGTGCCAGCAGCCAAGTTTTTGGCGGTGTTTTGGGCCAAGAGACCCAGTACTTC
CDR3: CASSQVFGGVLGQETQYF

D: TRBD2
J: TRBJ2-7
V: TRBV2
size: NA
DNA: TGTGCCAGCAGTCCGAGCGGGGGGGAGGGCCCCTACGAGCAGTACTTC
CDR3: CASSPSGGEGPYEQYF

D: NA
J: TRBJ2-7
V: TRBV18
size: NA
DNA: TGTGCCAGCTCACCACCTCTAATTGCCCCGGGACGGAACTCCTACGAGCAGTACTTC
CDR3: CASSPPLIAPGRNSYEQYF

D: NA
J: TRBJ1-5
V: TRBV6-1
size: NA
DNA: TGTGCCAGCAGTGAGTCTAACGGCAATCAGCCCCAGCATTTT
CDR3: CASSESNGNQPQHF

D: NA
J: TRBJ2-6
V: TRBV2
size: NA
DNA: TGTGCCAGCAGTGAGGTCCGAGCTGGGGCCAACGTCCTGACTTTC
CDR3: CASSEVRAGANVLTF

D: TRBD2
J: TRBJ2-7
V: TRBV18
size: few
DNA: TGTGCCAGCTCACCGCAAACTAGCGGGAGCTTCTCTTCCGAGCAGTACTTC
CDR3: CASSPQTSGSFSSEQYF

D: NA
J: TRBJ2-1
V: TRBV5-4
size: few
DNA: TGTGCCAGCAGTAAGACCGGGACAAGAAACTACAATGAGCAGTTCTTC
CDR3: CASSKTGTRNYNEQFF

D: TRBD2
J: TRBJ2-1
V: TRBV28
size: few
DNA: TGTGCCAGTCTCGCAGCGGGAACTTATCAGAAGCAGTTCTTC
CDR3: CASLAAGTYQKQFF

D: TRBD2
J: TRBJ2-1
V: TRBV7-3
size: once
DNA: TGTGCCAGCAGCTTGCTAGCGGGAGACGGCTGGGAGCAGTTCTTC
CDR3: CASSLLAGDGWEQFF

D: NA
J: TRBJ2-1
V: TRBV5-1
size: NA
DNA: TGCGCCAGCAGCTTAACTTCTAGTTCAGATGAGCAGTTCTTC
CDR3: CASSLTSSSDEQFF

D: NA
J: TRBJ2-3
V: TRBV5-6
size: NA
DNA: TGTGCCAGCAGCTTGGTTGCAGGATCCACAGATACGCAGTATTTT
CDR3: CASSLVAGSTDTQYF

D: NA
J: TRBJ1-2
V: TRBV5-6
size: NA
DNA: TGTGCCAGCAATGGGATCCTGGGCTATGGCTACACCTTC
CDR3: CASNGILGYGYTF